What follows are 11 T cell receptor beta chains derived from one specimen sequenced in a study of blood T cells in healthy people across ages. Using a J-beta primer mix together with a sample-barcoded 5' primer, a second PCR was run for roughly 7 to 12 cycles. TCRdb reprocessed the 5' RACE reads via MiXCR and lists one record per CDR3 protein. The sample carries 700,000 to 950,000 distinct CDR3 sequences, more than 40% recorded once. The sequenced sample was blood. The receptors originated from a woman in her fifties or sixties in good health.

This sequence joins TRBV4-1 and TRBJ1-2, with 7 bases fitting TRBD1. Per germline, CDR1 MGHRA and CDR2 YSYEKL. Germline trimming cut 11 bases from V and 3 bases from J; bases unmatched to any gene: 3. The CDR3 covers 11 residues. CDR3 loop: CAATGDYGYTF. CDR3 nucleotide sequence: TGCGCCGCAACAGGGGACTATGGCTACACCTTC.

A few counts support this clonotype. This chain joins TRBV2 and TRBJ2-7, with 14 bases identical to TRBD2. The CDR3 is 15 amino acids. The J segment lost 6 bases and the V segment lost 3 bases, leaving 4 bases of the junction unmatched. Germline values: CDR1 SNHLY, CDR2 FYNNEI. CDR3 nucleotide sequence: TGTGCCAGCAGTGAGGGACTAGCGGGAGTTGTCGAGCAGTACTTC. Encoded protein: CASSEGLAGVVEQYF.

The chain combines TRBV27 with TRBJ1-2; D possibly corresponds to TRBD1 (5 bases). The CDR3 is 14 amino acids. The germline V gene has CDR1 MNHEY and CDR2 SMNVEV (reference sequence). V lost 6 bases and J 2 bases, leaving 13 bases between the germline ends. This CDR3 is CASRGGGGNYGYTF. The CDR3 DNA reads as TGTGCCAGCAGAGGCGGGGGGGGAAACTATGGCTACACCTTC.

CDR3 in DNA: TGCAGTGCTTACGGGACAGGGGATGGCTACACCTTC. As protein: CSAYGTGDGYTF. J is TRBJ1-2 and V is TRBV20-1, with TRBD1 identical over 10 bases. The J segment lost 6 bases and the V segment lost 5 bases, leaving 3 bases of the junction unmatched. The V gene's germline CDR1 is DFQATT and CDR2 SNEGSKA (reference sequence). The CDR3 is made up of 12 amino acids.

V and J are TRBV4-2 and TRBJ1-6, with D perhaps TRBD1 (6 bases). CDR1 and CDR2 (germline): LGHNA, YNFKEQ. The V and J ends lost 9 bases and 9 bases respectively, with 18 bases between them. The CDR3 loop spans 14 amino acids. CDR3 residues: CASRGAGLGSPLHF. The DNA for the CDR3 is TGTGCCAGTAGGGGGGCGGGTCTAGGTTCACCCCTCCACTTT.

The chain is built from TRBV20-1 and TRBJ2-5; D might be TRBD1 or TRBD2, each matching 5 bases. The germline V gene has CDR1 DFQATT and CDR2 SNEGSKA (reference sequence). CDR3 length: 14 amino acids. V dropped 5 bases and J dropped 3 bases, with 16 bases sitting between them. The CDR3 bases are TGCAGTGCTCCGGACTGGCAGGGTGAAGAGACCCAGTACTTC. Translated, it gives CSAPDWQGEETQYF.

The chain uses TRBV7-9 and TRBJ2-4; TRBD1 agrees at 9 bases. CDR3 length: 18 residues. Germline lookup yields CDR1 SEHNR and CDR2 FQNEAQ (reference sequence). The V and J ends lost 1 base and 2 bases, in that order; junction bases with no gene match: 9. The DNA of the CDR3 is TGTGCCAGCAGCTTAGTCTTGGACAGGGGTTGGTCCAAAAACATTCAGTACTTC. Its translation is CASSLVLDRGWSKNIQYF.

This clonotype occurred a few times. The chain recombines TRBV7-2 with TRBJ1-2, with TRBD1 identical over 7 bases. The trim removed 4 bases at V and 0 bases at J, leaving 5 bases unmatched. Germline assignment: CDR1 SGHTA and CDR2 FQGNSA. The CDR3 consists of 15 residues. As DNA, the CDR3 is TGTGCCAGCAGCTGGGGGACAGACCCTAACTATGGCTACACCTTC. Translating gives CASSWGTDPNYGYTF.

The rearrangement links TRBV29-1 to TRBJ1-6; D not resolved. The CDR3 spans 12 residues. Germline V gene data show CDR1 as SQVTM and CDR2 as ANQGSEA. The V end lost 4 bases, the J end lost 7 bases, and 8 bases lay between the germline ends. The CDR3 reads CSVGGWNSPLHF. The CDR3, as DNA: TGCAGCGTTGGAGGGTGGAATTCACCCCTCCACTTT.

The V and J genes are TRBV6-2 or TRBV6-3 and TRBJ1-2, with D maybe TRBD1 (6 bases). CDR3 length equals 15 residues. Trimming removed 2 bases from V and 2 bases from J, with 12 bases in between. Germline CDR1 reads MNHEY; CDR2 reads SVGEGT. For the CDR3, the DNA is TGTGCCAGCAGTTACGGCGGGGGGGCCAACTATGGCTACACCTTC. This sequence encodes CASSYGGGANYGYTF.

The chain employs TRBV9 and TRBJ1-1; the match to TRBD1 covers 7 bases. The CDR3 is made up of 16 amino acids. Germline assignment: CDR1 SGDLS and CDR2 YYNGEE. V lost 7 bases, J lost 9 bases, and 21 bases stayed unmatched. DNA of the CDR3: TGTGCCAGCGCCCCCGGGATTGACAGGGTCGCAGGAAAAGCTTTCTTT. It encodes CASAPGIDRVAGKAFF.